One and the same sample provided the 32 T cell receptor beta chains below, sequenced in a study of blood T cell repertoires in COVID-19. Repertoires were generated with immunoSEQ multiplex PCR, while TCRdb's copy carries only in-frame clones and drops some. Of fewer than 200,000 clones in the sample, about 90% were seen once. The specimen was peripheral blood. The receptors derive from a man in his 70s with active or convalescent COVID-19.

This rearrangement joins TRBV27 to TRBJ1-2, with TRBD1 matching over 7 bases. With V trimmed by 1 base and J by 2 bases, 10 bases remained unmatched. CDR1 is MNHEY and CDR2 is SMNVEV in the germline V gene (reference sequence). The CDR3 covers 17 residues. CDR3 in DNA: TGTGCCAGCAGTTTATTCCCCAAACAGGGGATAAACTATGGCTACACCTTC. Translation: CASSLFPKQGINYGYTF.

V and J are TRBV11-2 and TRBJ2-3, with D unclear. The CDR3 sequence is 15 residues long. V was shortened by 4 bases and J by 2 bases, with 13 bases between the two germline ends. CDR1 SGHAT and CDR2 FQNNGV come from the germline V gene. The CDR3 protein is CASSSPSGLTDTQYF. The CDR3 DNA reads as TGTGCCAGCAGCTCACCCTCGGGTCTCACAGATACGCAGTATTTT.

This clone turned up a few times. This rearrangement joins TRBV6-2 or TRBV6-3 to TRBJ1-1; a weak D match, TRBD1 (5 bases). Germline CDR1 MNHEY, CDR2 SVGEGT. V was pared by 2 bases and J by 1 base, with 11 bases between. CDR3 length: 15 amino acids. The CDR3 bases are TGTGCCAGCAGTTACCCCGCCACAGGGAACACTGAAGCTTTCTTT. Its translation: CASSYPATGNTEAFF.

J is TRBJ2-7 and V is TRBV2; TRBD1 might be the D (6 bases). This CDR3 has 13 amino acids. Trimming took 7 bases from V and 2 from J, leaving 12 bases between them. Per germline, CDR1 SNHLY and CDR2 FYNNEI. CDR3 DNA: TGTGCCAGCACCTCGGGACATACCTACGAGCAGTACTTC. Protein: CASTSGHTYEQYF. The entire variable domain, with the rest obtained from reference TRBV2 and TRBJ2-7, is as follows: EPEVTQTPSHQVTQMGQEVILRCVPISNHLYFYWYRQILGQKVEFLVSFYNNEISEKSEIFDDQFSVERPDGSNFTLKIRSTKLEDSAMYFCASTSGHTYEQYFGPGTRLTVT.

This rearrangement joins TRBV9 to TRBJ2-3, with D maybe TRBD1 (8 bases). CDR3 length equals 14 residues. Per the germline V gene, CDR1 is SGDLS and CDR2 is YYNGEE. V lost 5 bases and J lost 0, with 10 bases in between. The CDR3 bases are TGTGCCAGCAGACAGGGGGGGAGCACAGATACGCAGTATTTT. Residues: CASRQGGSTDTQYF.

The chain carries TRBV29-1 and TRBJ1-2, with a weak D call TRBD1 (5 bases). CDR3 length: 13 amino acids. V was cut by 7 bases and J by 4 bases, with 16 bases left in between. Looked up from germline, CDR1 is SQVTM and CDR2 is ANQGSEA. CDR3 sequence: CSASPSQGYGYTF. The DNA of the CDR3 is TGCAGCGCTTCACCATCGCAGGGCTATGGCTACACCTTC.

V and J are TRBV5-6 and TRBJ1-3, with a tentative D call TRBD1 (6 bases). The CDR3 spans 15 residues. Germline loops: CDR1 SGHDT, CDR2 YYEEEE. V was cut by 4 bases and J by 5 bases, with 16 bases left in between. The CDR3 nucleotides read TGTGCCAGCAGCACCCCGGCCGGGGACAGAAACACCATATATTTT. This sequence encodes CASSTPAGDRNTIYF.

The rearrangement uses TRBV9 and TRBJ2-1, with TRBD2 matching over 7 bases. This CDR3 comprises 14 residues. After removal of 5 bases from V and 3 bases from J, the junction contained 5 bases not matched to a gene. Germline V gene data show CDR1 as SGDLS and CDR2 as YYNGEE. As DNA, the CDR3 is TGTGCCAGCAGACCCGGGGACTACTACAATGAGCAGTTCTTC. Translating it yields CASRPGDYYNEQFF.

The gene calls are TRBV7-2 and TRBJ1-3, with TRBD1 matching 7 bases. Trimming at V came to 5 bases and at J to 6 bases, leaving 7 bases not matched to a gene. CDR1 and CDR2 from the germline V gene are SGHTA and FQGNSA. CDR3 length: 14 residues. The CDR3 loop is CASSQGQRQNTIYF. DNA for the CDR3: TGTGCCAGCAGCCAGGGACAGAGGCAAAACACCATATATTTT.

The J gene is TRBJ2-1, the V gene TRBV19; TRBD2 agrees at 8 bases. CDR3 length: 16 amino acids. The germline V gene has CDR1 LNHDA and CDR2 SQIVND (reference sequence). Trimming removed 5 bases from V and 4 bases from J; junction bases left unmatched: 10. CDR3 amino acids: CASSLRTSSLYNEQFF. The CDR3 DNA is TGTGCCAGTAGTCTCCGGACTAGCTCCCTTTACAATGAGCAGTTCTTC. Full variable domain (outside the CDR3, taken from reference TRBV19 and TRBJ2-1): DGGITQSPKYLFRKEGQNVTLSCEQNLNHDAMYWYRQDPGQGLRLIYYSQIVNDFQKGDIAEGYSVSREKKESFPLTVTSAQKNPTAFYLCASSLRTSSLYNEQFFGPGTRLTVL.

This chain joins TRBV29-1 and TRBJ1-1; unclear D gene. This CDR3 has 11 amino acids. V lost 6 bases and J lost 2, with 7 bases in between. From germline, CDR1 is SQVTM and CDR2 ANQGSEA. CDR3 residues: CSVRANTEAFF. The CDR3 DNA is TGCAGCGTGCGAGCTAACACTGAAGCTTTCTTT.

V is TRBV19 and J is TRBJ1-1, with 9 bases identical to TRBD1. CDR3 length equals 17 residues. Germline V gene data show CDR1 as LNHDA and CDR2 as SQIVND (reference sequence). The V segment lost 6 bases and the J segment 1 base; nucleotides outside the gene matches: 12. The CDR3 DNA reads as TGTGCCAGTAGCTATTCCCCGTGGGACAGGGAGAACACTGAAGCTTTCTTT. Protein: CASSYSPWDRENTEAFF.

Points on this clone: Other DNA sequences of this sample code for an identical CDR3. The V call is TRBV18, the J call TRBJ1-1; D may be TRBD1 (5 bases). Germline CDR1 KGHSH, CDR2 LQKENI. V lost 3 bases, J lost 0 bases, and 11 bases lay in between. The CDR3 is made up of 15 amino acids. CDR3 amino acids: CASSPPTGMNTEAFF. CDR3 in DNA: TGTGCCAGCTCACCCCCTACAGGAATGAACACTGAAGCTTTCTTT.

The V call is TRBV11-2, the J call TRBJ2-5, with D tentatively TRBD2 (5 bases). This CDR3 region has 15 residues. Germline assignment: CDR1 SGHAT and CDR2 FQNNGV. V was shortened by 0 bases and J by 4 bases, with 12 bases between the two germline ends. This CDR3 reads CASSLDPGSVETQYF. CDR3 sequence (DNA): TGTGCCAGCAGCTTAGATCCCGGTAGCGTAGAGACCCAGTACTTC.

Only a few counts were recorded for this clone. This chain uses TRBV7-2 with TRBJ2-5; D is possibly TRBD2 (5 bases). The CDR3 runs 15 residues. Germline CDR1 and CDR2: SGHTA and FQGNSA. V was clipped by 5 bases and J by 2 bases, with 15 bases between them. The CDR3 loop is CASSRNRGGQETQYF. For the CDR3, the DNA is TGTGCCAGCAGCCGGAACCGTGGAGGACAAGAGACCCAGTACTTC.

CDR3 amino acids: CAISEAGNNEQFF. The CDR3 nucleotides are TGTGCCATCAGTGAAGCGGGGAACAATGAGCAGTTCTTC. The rearrangement uses TRBV10-3 and TRBJ2-1, with TRBD2 matching 7 bases. Germline CDR1 and CDR2: ENHRY and SYGVKD. Trimming removed 3 bases from V and 5 bases from J; junction bases left unmatched: 1. The CDR3 runs 13 residues.

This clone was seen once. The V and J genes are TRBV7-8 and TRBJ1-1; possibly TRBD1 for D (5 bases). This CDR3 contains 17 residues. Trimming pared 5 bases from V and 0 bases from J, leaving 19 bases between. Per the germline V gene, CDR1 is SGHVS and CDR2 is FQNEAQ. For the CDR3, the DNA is TGTGCCAGCAGCACCTATGAAGGGGTATCTATGAACACTGAAGCTTTCTTT. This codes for CASSTYEGVSMNTEAFF.

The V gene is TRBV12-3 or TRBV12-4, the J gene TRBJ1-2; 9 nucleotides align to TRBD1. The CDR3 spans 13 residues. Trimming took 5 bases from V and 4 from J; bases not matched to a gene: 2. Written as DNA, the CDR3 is TGTGCCAGCAGTAAGGGACAGGGCTATGGCTACACCTTC. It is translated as CASSKGQGYGYTF.

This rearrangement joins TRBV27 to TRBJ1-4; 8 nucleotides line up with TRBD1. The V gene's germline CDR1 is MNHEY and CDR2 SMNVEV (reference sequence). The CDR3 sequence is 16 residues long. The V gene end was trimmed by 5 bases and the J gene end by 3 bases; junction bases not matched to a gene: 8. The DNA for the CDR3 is TGTGCCAGCAGTAGAAGACCGGGACAGGCTAATGAAAAACTGTTTTTT. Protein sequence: CASSRRPGQANEKLFF.

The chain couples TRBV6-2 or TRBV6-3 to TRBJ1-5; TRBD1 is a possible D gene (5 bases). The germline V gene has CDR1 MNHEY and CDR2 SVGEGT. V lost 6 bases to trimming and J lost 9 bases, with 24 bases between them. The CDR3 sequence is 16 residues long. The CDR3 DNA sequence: TGTGCCAGCAGCCGAGCCCGGGACTCAACGGGACCGCCCCAGCATTTT. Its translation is CASSRARDSTGPPQHF.

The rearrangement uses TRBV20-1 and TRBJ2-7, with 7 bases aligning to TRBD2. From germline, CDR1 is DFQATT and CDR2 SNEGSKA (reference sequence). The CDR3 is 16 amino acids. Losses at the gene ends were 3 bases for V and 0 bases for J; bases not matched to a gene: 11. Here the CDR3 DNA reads TGCAGTGCTAGTGTATTTGGGCGGGGGAGCTCCTACGAGCAGTACTTC. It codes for CSASVFGRGSSYEQYF.

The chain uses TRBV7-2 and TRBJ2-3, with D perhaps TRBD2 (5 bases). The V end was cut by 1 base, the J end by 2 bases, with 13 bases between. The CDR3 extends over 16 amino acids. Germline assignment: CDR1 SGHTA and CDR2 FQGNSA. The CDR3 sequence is CASSLGSSGYTDTQYF. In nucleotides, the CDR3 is TGTGCCAGCAGCTTAGGTTCAAGCGGATACACAGATACGCAGTATTTT.

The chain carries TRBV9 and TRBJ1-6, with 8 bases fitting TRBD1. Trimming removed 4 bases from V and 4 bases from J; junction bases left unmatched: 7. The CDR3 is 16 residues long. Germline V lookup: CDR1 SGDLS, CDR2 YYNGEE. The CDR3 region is CASSSGTGDYNSPLHF. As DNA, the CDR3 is TGTGCCAGCAGCTCCGGGACAGGAGATTATAATTCACCCCTCCACTTT.

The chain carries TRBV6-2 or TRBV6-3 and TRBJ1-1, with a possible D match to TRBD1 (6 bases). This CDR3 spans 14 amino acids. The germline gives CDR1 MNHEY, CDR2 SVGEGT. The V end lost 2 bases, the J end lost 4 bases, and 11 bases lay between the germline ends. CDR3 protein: CASSYGQGFTEAFF. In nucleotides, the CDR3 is TGTGCCAGCAGTTACGGCCAGGGGTTCACTGAAGCTTTCTTT.

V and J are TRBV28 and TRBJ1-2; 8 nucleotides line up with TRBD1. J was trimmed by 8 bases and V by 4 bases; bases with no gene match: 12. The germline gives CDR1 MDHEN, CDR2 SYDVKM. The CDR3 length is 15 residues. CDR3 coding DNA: TGTGCCAGCAGTTGGGACAGGCAGGGGGCGCGAGGCTACACCTTC. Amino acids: CASSWDRQGARGYTF.

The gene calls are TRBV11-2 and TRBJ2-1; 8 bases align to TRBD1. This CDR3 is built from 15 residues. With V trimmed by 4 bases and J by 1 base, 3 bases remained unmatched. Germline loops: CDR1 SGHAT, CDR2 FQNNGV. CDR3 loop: CASSYDRGSYNEQFF. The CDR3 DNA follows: TGTGCCAGCAGCTACGACAGGGGTTCCTACAATGAGCAGTTCTTC.

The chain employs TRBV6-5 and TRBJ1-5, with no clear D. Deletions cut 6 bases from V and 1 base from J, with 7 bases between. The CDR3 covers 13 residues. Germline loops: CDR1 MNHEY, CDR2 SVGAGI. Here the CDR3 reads CASSSPSNQPQHF. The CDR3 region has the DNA TGTGCCAGCAGCTCCCCCAGCAATCAGCCCCAGCATTTT.

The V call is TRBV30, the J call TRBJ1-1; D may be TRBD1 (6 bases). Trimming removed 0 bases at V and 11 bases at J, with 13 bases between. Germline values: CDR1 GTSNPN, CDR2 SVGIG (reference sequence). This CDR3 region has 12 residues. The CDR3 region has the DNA TGTGCCTGGAGTGTAGGGTCAGGGGTGGCTTTCTTT. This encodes CAWSVGSGVAFF.

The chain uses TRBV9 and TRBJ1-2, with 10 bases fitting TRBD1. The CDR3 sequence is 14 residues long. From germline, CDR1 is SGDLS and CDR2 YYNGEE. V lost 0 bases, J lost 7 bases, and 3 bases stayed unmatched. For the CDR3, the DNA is TGTGCCAGCAGCGTAGAGACAGGGGGCTCTGGCTACACCTTC. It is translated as CASSVETGGSGYTF.

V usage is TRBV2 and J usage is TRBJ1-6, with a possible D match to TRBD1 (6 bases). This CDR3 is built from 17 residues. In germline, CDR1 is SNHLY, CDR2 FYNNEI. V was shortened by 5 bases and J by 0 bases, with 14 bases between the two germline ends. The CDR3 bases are TGTGCCAGCAGTCCCGACAGGTTTAGCTCCTATAATTCACCCCTCCACTTT. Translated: CASSPDRFSSYNSPLHF.

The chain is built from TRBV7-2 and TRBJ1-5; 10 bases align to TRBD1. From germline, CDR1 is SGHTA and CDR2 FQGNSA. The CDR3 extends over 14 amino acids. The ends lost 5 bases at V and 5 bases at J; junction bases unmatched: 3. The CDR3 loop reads CASSPDRGYQPQHF. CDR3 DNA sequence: TGTGCCAGCAGCCCGGACAGGGGGTATCAGCCCCAGCATTTT.

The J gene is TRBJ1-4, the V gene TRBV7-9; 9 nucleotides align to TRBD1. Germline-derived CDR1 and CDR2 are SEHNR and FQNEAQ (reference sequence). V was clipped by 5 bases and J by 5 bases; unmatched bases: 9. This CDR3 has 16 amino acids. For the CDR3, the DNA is TGTGCCAGCAGCCTAAAGGGACAGGGAAGAAATGAAAAACTGTTTTTT. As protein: CASSLKGQGRNEKLFF.